The next 10 T cell receptor beta chains were all read from a single sample in a study of blood T cell repertoires in COVID-19. Data came from immunoSEQ multiplex PCR; TCRdb stores just in-frame clones and leaves some out. The repertoire holds 200,000 to 250,000 clones, with approximately 78% as singletons. Sequenced: peripheral blood. These receptors came from a woman between 65 and 79 years old with COVID-19, enrolled during active disease.

The sample holds a few counts of this clone. The chain employs TRBV2 and TRBJ1-2; possible D gene TRBD1, 6 bases. Germline-derived CDR1 and CDR2 are SNHLY and FYNNEI. CDR3 length: 14 amino acids. V dropped 3 bases and J dropped 2 bases, with 10 bases sitting between them. The CDR3 coding sequence is TGTGCCAGCAGTGACAGGGGTCGAAACTATGGCTACACCTTC. Protein product: CASSDRGRNYGYTF.

In its sample, this clone was seen a few times. V and J are TRBV28 and TRBJ1-1; 7 bases are a match to TRBD1. CDR3 length equals 14 residues. CDR1 MDHEN and CDR2 SYDVKM come from the germline V gene. The trim removed 8 bases at V and 5 bases at J, leaving 11 bases unmatched. The CDR3 DNA reads as TGTGCCAGCCAACCTCAGGGGGGACGTACTGAAGCTTTCTTT. It translates to CASQPQGGRTEAFF.

CDR3 DNA sequence: TGTGCCAGCAGAACAGGGACTAGCGGGATGTCCACCGGGGAGCTGTTTTTT. This encodes CASRTGTSGMSTGELFF. The genes are TRBV2 and TRBJ2-2; 13 bases are a match to TRBD2. The CDR3 extends over 17 amino acids. With 6 bases clipped from V and 4 bases from J, the junction kept 8 bases outside the gene matches. Per the germline V gene, CDR1 is SNHLY and CDR2 is FYNNEI.

V and J are TRBV28 and TRBJ1-5, with D maybe TRBD1 (5 bases). Germline CDR1 is MDHEN and CDR2 is SYDVKM. This CDR3 is built from 15 residues. Trimming left V 5 bases short and J 4 bases short, with 15 bases between. The CDR3 region has the DNA TGTGCCAGCAGTACCCCACGGGGGAGTAATCAGCCCCAGCATTTT. It translates to CASSTPRGSNQPQHF.

As DNA, the CDR3 is TGTGCCAGCAGGGGGACACCCAGGCCAACCTCTGGAAACACCATATATTTT. It yields the protein CASRGTPRPTSGNTIYF. J is TRBJ1-3 and V is TRBV28, with D possibly being TRBD1 (6 bases). This CDR3 has 17 amino acids. The V end lost 6 bases, the J end lost 0 bases, and 18 bases lay between the germline ends. CDR1 and CDR2 (germline): MDHEN, SYDVKM.

V and J are TRBV28 and TRBJ2-1; D might be TRBD1 (5 bases). CDR1 and CDR2 (germline): MDHEN, SYDVKM. Deletions cut 2 bases from V and 8 bases from J, with 22 bases between. This CDR3 is 17 amino acids long. The CDR3 bases are TGTGCCAGCAGTTTAAGCGTTGCCAGGGTCGTGCCCCATGAGCAGTTCTTC. Its translation is CASSLSVARVVPHEQFF. Complete variable domain (other parts from reference TRBV28 and TRBJ2-1): DVKVTQSSRYLVKRTGEKVFLECVQDMDHENMFWYRQDPGLGLRLIYFSYDVKMKEKGDIPEGYSVSREKKERFSLILESASTNQTSMYLCASSLSVARVVPHEQFFGPGTRLTVL.

The genes are TRBV4-3 and TRBJ1-3, with 7 bases matching TRBD1. Germline CDR1 reads LGHNA; CDR2 reads YSLEER. This CDR3 spans 16 amino acids. With V trimmed by 3 bases and J by 1 base, 6 bases remained unmatched. CDR3 protein: CASSQDPGGSGNTIYF. In DNA, the CDR3 is TGCGCCAGCAGCCAGGACCCAGGGGGTTCTGGAAACACCATATATTTT.

This sequence joins TRBV2 and TRBJ1-5; D gene ambiguous. Trimming shortened V by 4 bases and J by 0 bases, and 10 bases separated the two germline ends. The CDR3 consists of 15 residues. The germline V gene encodes CDR1 SNHLY and CDR2 FYNNEI. CDR3 in amino acids: CASSATTYSNQPQHF. The CDR3 region has the DNA TGTGCCAGCAGTGCGACGACTTATAGCAATCAGCCCCAGCATTTT.

The chain joins TRBV9 to TRBJ2-4; D gene unclear. This CDR3 comprises 15 residues. Germline values: CDR1 SGDLS, CDR2 YYNGEE. Trimming cost V 0 bases and J 6 bases, with 13 bases left between them. As DNA, the CDR3 is TGTGCCAGCAGCGTAGAGTACGCGACGGGAAACATTCAGTACTTC. Residues: CASSVEYATGNIQYF.

The chain employs TRBV18 and TRBJ1-5; 7 nucleotides agree with TRBD1. Germline assignment: CDR1 KGHSH and CDR2 LQKENI. V was clipped by 4 bases and J by 2 bases; unmatched bases: 5. The CDR3 runs to 15 residues. The CDR3 DNA reads TGTGCCAGCTCACTGGGGGACAGTGGCAATCAGCCCCAGCATTTT. The encoded protein is CASSLGDSGNQPQHF.